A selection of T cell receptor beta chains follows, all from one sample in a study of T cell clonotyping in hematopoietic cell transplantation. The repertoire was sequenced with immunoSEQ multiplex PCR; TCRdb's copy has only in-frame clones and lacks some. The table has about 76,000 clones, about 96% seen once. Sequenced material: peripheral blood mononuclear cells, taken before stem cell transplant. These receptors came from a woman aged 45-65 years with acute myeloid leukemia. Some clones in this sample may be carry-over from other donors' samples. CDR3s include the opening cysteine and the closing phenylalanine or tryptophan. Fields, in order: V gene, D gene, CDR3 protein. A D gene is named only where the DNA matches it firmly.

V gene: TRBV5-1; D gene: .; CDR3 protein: CASSWWTAGSYNSPLHF
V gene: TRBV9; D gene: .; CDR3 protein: CASSASGRDTQYF
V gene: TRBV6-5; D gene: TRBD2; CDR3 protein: CASMERGGGTGELFF
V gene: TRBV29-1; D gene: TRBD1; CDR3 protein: CSARQGTGELFF
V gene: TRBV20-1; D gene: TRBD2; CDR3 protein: CSAASSGEQFF
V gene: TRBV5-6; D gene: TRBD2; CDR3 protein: CASSLTSGRVYEQYF
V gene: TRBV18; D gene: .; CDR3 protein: CASSSRGSVYGYTF
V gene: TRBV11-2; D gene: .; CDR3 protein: CASSLGAHEQFF
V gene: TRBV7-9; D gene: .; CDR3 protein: CASSLEQGLGYTF
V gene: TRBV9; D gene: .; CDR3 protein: CASSVEGSTSLGETQYF
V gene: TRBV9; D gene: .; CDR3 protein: CASSVEGISGNTIYF
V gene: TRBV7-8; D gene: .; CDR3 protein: CASSPGLGVGGSYEQYF
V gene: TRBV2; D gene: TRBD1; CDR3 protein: CAALSHRDRQGYTF
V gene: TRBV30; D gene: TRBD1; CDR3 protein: CAWSSVQDRVGEKLFF
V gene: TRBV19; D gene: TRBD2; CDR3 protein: CASSIGPTRTSREGTQYF
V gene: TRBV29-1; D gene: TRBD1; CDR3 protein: CSVGQGEGTGELFF
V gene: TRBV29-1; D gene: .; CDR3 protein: CSGSSNEQFF
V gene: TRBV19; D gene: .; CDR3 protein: CASTSLNYGYTF
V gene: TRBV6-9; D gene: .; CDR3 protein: CASNSSVGELFF
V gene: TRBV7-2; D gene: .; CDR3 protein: CASSILTVYNSPLHF
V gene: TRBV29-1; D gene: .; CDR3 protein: CSVDQGPFSGYGYTF
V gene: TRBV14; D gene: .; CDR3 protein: CASSQDLGGEQFF
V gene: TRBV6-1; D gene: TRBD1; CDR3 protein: CASRDRGISEQYF
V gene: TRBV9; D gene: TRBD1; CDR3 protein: CASSARQGAETQYF
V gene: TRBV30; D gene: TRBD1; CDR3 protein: CAWSESQGPYTF
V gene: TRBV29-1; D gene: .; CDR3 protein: CSVDSGLNTEAFF
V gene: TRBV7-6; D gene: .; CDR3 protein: CASSLAGSGTEAFF
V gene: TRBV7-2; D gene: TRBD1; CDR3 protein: CASSWTGSTEAFF
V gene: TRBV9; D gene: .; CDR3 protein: CASSGRISGNTIYF
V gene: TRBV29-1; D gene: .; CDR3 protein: CSVVAGPGYNQPQHF
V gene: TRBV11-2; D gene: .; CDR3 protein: CASSLDARGAYEQYF
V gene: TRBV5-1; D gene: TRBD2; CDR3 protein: CASSLGVAGGINEQFF
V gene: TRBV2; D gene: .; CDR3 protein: CASRISYLGAFF
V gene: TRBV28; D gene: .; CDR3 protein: CASSLSSTDTQYF
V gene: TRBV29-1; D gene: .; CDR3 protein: CSVETGPQETQYF
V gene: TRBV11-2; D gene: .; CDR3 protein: CASSLVAGMLDTQYF
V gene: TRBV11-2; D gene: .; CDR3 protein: CASSARTDLRNEKLFF
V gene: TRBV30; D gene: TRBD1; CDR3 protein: CAWSAGTGGFYGYTF
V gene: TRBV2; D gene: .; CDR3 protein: CASRQGLGDTQYF
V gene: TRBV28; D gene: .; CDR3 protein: CASSLSVTGSREKLFF
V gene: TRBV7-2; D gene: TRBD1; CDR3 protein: CASSSRGSPNYGYTF
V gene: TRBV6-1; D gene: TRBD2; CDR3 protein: CASSVTSGVHYEQYF
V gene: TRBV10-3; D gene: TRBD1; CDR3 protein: CAIMQGVGQPQHF
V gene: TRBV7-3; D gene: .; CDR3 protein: CASSAFLNTGELFF
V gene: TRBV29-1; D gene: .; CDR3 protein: CSVEADRPSYGYTF
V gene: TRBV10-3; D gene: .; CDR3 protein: CAISPPNQPQHF
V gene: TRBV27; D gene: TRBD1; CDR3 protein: CASTSPGTGIYGYTF
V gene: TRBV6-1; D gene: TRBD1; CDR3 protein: CASSVRQGWTNTEAFF
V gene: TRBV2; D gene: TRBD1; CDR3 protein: CASRGDSEKLFF
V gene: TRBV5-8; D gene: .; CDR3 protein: CASSRGGGGPGELFF
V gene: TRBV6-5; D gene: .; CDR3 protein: CASSLKSTTNEKLFF
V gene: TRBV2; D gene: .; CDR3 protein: CASRYVSEQYF
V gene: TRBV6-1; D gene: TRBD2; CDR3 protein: CASKLAGEGNEQFF
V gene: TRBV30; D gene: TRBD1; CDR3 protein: CAWSGRQGNSPLHF
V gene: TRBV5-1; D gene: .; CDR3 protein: CASSREGAGELFF